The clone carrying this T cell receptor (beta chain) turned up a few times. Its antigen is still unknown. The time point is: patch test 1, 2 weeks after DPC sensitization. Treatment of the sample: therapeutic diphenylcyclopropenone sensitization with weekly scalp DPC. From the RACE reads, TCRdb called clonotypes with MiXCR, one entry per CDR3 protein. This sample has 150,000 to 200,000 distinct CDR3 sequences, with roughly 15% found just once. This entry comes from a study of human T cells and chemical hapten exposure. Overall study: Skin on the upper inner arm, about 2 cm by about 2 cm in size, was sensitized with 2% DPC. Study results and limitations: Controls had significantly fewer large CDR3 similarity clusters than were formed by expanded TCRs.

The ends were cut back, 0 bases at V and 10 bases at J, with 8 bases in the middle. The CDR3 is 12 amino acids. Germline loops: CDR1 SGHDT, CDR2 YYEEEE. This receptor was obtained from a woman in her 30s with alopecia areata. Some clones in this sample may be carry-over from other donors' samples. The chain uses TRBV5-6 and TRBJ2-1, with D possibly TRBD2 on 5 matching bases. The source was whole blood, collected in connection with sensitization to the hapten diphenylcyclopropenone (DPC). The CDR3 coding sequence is TGTGCCAGCAGCTTGGCCGGAGGAGAGCAGTTCTTC. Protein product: CASSLAGGEQFF.